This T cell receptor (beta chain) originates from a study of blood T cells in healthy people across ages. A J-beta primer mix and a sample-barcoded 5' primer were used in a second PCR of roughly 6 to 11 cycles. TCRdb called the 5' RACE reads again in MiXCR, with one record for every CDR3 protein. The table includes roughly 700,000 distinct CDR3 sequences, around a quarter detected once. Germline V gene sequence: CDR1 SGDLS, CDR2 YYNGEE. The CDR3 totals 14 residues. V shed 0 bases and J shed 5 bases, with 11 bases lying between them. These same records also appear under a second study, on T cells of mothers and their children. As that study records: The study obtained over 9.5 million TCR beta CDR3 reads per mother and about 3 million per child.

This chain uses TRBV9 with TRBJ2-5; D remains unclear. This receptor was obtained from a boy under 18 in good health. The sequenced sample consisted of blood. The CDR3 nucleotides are TGTGCCAGCAGCGTAGAGGTAGATACGGAGACCCAGTACTTC. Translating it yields CASSVEVDTETQYF.